This entry lists 5 T cell receptor beta chains sequenced from one sample in a study of shared clonotypes between healthy human individuals. TCRdb's copy holds only in-frame clones and misses some; the assay was immunoSEQ multiplex PCR. Among hundreds of thousands of clones listed, less than 85% were seen once. Source material: memory CD4+ T cells sorted from blood. Subset here: CD45RA-negative fraction. The receptors stem from a woman in her thirties in good health.

The rearrangement links TRBV4-1 to TRBJ2-3; D remains unclear. The V end was cut by 1 base, the J end by 4 bases, with 12 bases between. The CDR3 sequence is 15 residues long. The germline V gene encodes CDR1 MGHRA and CDR2 YSYEKL. In nucleotides, the CDR3 is TGCGCCAGCAGCCAAGTGGGATCGGCCGCAGATACGCAGTATTTT. Residues: CASSQVGSAADTQYF.

The V gene is TRBV13, the J gene TRBJ2-2, with D perhaps TRBD2 (5 bases). Trimming took off 2 bases at V and 7 bases at J, with 20 bases between the two ends. The CDR3 totals 17 residues. Germline loops: CDR1 PRHDT, CDR2 FYEKMQ (reference sequence). The CDR3 loop reads CASSLNSLARFGGELFF. CDR3 DNA sequence: TGTGCCAGCAGCTTAAATTCGCTAGCCAGGTTCGGCGGGGAGCTGTTTTTT.

The V call is TRBV5-6, the J call TRBJ2-1; no definite D call. The CDR3 has 15 amino acids. V was shortened by 2 bases and J by 2 bases, with 11 bases between the two germline ends. Germline V lookup: CDR1 SGHDT, CDR2 YYEEEE. CDR3 residues: CASSFLTSAYNEQFF. In DNA form, the CDR3 reads TGTGCCAGCAGCTTCCTGACTTCTGCCTACAATGAGCAGTTCTTC.

For the CDR3, the DNA is TGTGCCAGCAGGTCCCGAGGGGTCGGCAATGAGCAGTTCTTC. Amino acids: CASRSRGVGNEQFF. The gene calls are TRBV28 and TRBJ2-1; D might be TRBD1 or TRBD2, each matching 5 bases. V shed 6 bases and J shed 6 bases, with 15 bases lying between them. Germline V gene lookup returns CDR1 MDHEN and CDR2 SYDVKM. The CDR3 is 14 residues long. The complete variable domain, with remaining parts taken from reference TRBV28 and TRBJ2-1, reads DVKVTQSSRYLVKRTGEKVFLECVQDMDHENMFWYRQDPGLGLRLIYFSYDVKMKEKGDIPEGYSVSREKKERFSLILESASTNQTSMYLCASRSRGVGNEQFFGPGTRLTVL.

About this clone: This sequence is one base from a far larger clone and is likely a read error. J is TRBJ2-1 and V is TRBV10-3, with D maybe TRBD1 (6 bases). The germline V gene encodes CDR1 ENHRY and CDR2 SYGVKD. Trimming took 5 bases from V and 9 from J, leaving 14 bases between them. The CDR3 has 13 amino acids. DNA for the CDR3: TGTGCCATCAGTAAAGTGAGGGGGAGTGAGCAGTTCTTC. It translates to CAISKVRGSEQFF.